This TCR beta chain is from a study of CXCR3-negative and CXCR3-positive naive CD8 T cells (dated by TCRdb to the late 2010s). Describing the broader study: In total, some 130 million TRB reads were obtained, or roughly 1.5 +/- 0.3 million reads per library. The diversity and physicochemical repertoire analyses included fewer than twelve donors pooled from two independent experiments. The TRBV-TRBJ cluster analysis covered naive subsets from several donors and memory cells from 3 donors. The paper as a whole reports these results and caveats: Compared with CXCR3-negative naive cells, CXCR3-positive naive cells had TRB CDR3s with higher hydrophobicity (lower Kidera factor 4), lower energy, and higher strength and volume indices. Because surface CD5, which is linked to self-reactivity in mice, was comparable between the naive subsets, TCR interaction strength was also inferred from the physicochemical properties of TRB CDR3s. Repertoire diversity was comparably high in both naive subsets but much lower in memory CD8+ T cells. Within the same donor, TRBV-TRBJ usage looked similar between naive CXCR3-negative and CXCR3-positive cells, but memory cells had distinct patterns. Because CXCR3 expression was partially decreased after cryopreservation, freshly isolated PBMCs were used for most assays.

Measured from the cysteine to the phenylalanine, the CDR3 is 16 residues long. The coding DNA is unavailable. Via the germline V gene, CDR1 is SGHTA and CDR2 FQGTGA. TCRdb lists the instrument as NextSeq 550. The Human TCR Profiling Kit (MiLaboratory) was used to prepare UMI-labeled 5' RACE TRB cDNA libraries. cDNA synthesis used the entire amount of extracted RNA, and PCR amplification then used the entire amount of cDNA produced. Libraries were prepared in parallel with an identical number of PCR cycles. The paper's data handling went like this. About 53,000 +/- 9,400 unique UMI-labeled TRB cDNA molecules per library were extracted with MIGEC and MiXCR, with at least two reads per UMI required. On average, around 40,000 +/- 10,000 functional in-frame TRB CDR3 nucleotide clonotypes lacking stop codons were found per library. After each sample was downsampled to 5000 UMI-labeled TRB molecules, VDJtools was used to calculate diversity metrics such as normalized Shannon-Wiener and Chao1. VDJtools was used to calculate clonotype-size-weighted physicochemical properties of the central five CDR3 residues, namely interaction energy, strength, volume and Kidera factor 4. Based on TCRdb reprocessing of the reads, there is one entry per CDR3 protein sequence, and DNA is missing. TCRdb's processing, not the study's, gives the V and J calls here. The sample table on file contains 130,000 to 150,000 distinct CDR3 sequences. Of the sample, 0.25% to 0.3% falls within the top ten clones.

A note on this clonotype: Its antigen remains unidentified.

For every CD8+ T cell subset, a few hundred thousand cells were flow-sorted straight into RLT lysis buffer, and each subset was sorted in triplicate. To exclude memory contaminants, naive CD8+ T cells were stringently defined as CD45RO-CCR7+CD27+CD95-. Using standard density gradient centrifugation, peripheral blood mononuclear cells were isolated from buffy coats. Naive CXCR3-negative and CXCR3-positive CD8+ T cells were flow-sorted on a FACSAria III. Total RNA was extracted from sorted cells using an RNeasy Mini Kit. This clonotype originated in a human donor in good health. Some clones in this sample may be carry-over from other donors' samples. The chain is encoded by TRBV7-3 joined to TRBJ2-1. Specimen: naive CXCR3+ CD8+ T cells from blood. The cell subset or site label corresponds to: CD45RO-CCR7+CD27+CD95- naive CD8+ T cells expressing CXCR3 (TNR3+). The CDR3 loop reads CASSSTAAGYNEGQFF.